The rows below give T cell receptor beta chains drawn from one sample of a study of metastatic and nonmetastatic thyroid tumors. TCRdb re-clonotyped the PCR reads through MiXCR. The table includes approximately 21,000 clones, approximately 30% detected once. The sample consisted of blood. All receptors derive from a female donor with papillary thyroid cancer or a benign thyroid nodule (not recorded which). Some clones in this sample may be carry-over from other donors' samples. CDR3s include the opening cysteine and the closing phenylalanine or tryptophan. The D gene is left open where the match is weak. For some rows the clone size is stated as once, few or many, or as a class when expanded; others skip it.

.	TRBV19	TRBJ2-1	TRBD1	TGTGCCAGTAGTGTCCGGGACAGCGGCTACAATGAGCAGTTCTTC	CASSVRDSGYNEQFF
medium-sized	TRBV20-1	TRBJ2-3	.	TGCAGTGCGAACGGGGGCGGGGAGATAGATACGCAGTATTTT	CSANGGGEIDTQYF
.	TRBV11-2	TRBJ2-2	.	TGTGCTAGCAGCTTATCCTTGTTCACGGGATTCACCGGGGAGCTGTTGTTT	CASSLSLFTGFTGELLF
.	TRBV20-1	TRBJ1-1	.	TGCAGTGCTAATCCGGACGGTTTGAACACTGAAGCTTTCTTT	CSANPDGLNTEAFF
.	TRBV7-9	TRBJ1-2	.	TGTGCCAGCAGCTTAGGAGGGGTGCTTTATGGCTACACCTTC	CASSLGGVLYGYTF
many	TRBV24-1	TRBJ2-1	.	TGTGCCACCAGTAGGGGGTCTGAGCAGTTCTTC	CATSRGSEQFF
.	TRBV4-2	TRBJ1-2	.	TGTGCCAGCAGCCAAGATCGAGTGGACTATGGCTACGCCTTC	CASSQDRVDYGYAF
.	TRBV5-1	TRBJ2-1	TRBD2	TGCGCCAGCAGACTAGCGGGAGGATCCTACAATGAGCAGTTCTTC	CASRLAGGSYNEQFF
many	TRBV4-1	TRBJ2-2	TRBD1	TGCGCCAGCAGTGACAGGGGGAACACCGGGGAGCTGTTTTTT	CASSDRGNTGELFF
many	TRBV20-1	TRBJ2-4	TRBD2	TGCAGTGCTAGAGCCCCCCTCCCGGGGGAGGGTAAAAACATTCAGTACTTC	CSARAPLPGEGKNIQYF
.	TRBV14	TRBJ2-7	.	TGTGCCAGCAGACGCACAGGATCCCACGAGCAGTACTTC	CASRRTGSHEQYF
.	TRBV7-2	TRBJ2-7	TRBD2	TGTGCCAGCAGCTTAGCCCCCGCATTAGCGGGGGTGAACTCCTACGAGCAGTACTTC	CASSLAPALAGVNSYEQYF
.	TRBV3-1	TRBJ1-1	TRBD1	TGTGCCATCAGTCCCACAGGGGCATCGAACATTGAAGCTTTCTTT	CAISPTGASNIEAFF
many	TRBV27	TRBJ2-2	.	TGTGCCAGCAGTAACCATAAGAGGGGAAGGGCCGGGGAGCTGTTTTTT	CASSNHKRGRAGELFF
few	TRBV6-2/TRBV6-3	TRBJ2-3	.	TGTGCCAGCATCCCCAGCACGCAAGGAGGTAGTAGAGATACGCAGTATTTT	CASIPSTQGGSRDTQYF
many	TRBV15	TRBJ1-1	.	TGTGCCACCAGCAGAGAGCCGACAGTGAACACTGAAGCTTTCTTT	CATSREPTVNTEAFF
.	TRBV5-1	TRBJ1-1	.	TGCGCCAGCAGCTTGGAACTCAGGGGAGGAACTGAAGCTTTCTTT	CASSLELRGGTEAFF
many	TRBV4-1	TRBJ2-4	.	TGCGCCAGCAGCTACTCTCCGGGGGCCAAAAACATTCAGTACTTC	CASSYSPGAKNIQYF
few	TRBV6-1	TRBJ1-2	TRBD1	TGTGCCAGCAGTAGGACAGGGATTTCAGCAGACTATGGCTACACCTTC	CASSRTGISADYGYTF
many	TRBV6-2/TRBV6-3	TRBJ2-1	.	TGTGCCAGCAGTCCCCGGGACTTGGATGAGCAGTTCTTC	CASSPRDLDEQFF
.	TRBV7-3	TRBJ2-1	TRBD2	TGTGCCAGCAGCTTAAGGTCACTAGCGGGATTTGAGAATCAGCAGTTCTTC	CASSLRSLAGFENQQFF
.	TRBV6-1	TRBJ2-3	TRBD1	TGTGCCAGCAGTATGAAGGGGGCGGATACGCAGTATTTT	CASSMKGADTQYF
many	TRBV4-2	TRBJ1-1	.	TGTGCCAGCAGCCTCAGGGGGAACACTGAAGCTTTCTTT	CASSLRGNTEAFF
.	TRBV7-2	TRBJ1-6	.	TGTGCCAGCAGCTTAGCAAACTCCCTAGGTTCACCCCTCCACTTT	CASSLANSLGSPLHF
.	TRBV13	TRBJ2-6	.	TGTGCCAGCAGCTTAGGGGCAGGCATTACCTCTGGGGCCAACGTCCTGACTTTC	CASSLGAGITSGANVLTF
.	TRBV20-1	TRBJ1-2	TRBD1	TGCAGTGCTGATCCGGGACAGGGCCCCGATATTCCAAACTATGGCTATCCCTTC	CSADPGQGPDIPNYGYPF
few	TRBV19	TRBJ1-2	.	TGTGCCAGTAGCTCACAGGGACGAGGCTACACCTTC	CASSSQGRGYTF
many	TRBV11-2	TRBJ2-7	.	TGTGCCAGCAGCTTAGGGAGGGTCCACGAGCAGTACTTC	CASSLGRVHEQYF
many	TRBV6-1	TRBJ1-4	.	TGTGCCAGCATGCGCGGGGAAGGGGGGAATGAAAAACTGTTTTTT	CASMRGEGGNEKLFF
.	TRBV12-3/TRBV12-4	TRBJ2-3	.	TGTGCCATCAGTTTCGGGGGTGGTGCAGATACGCAGTATTTT	CAISFGGGADTQYF
few	TRBV6-1	TRBJ1-6	.	TGTGCCAGCACCGACGACAGGCCGGGGAATTCACCCCTCCACTTT	CASTDDRPGNSPLHF
.	TRBV5-5	TRBJ2-7	.	TGTGCCAGCAGCTTGCTAATTTACGAGCAGTACTTC	CASSLLIYEQYF
many	TRBV27	TRBJ2-7	.	TGTGCCAGCAGTTTATATAGGGTTAGCGAGCAGTACTTC	CASSLYRVSEQYF